The clone carrying this TCR beta chain was seen only a few times. The antigen is unknown. The sample is drawn from a study of CD8+CD57+ T cells in acquired aplastic anemia. Study background: DNA from sorted CD4+ and CD8+ cells averaged approximately 3.5 ug. Healthy CD8+ samples averaged about 11 million reads.

Genomic DNA templated the TCR beta VDJ and CDR3 profiling. TCRdb used MiXCR to reprocess the reads, holding one entry per CDR3 protein. The sample lists hundreds of thousands of distinct CDR3 sequences, approximately 70% occurring once. The study's findings and limits: Patients and controls were found to share twenty-nine CD8+ CDR3 sequences. With respect to CD8+ Simpson's diversity, patients and controls did not differ significantly.

V was trimmed by 2 bases and J by 1 base, leaving 11 bases between them. The length of the CDR3 is 15 residues. The germline V gene has CDR1 MNHEY and CDR2 SVGEGT. Sequenced: sorted CD4+, CD8+, or CD8+CD57+ T cells (not recorded which) from PBMCs. The sequence derives from a human donor in good health, serving as a control. The chain is built from TRBV6-2 or TRBV6-3 and TRBJ2-5; possible D gene TRBD2, 6 bases. The CDR3 loop reads CASSYGSGLQETQYF. The DNA of the CDR3 is TGTGCCAGCAGTTACGGTAGCGGACTCCAAGAGACCCAGTACTTC.